One and the same sample provided the 17 T cell receptor beta chains below, sequenced in a study of T cell repertoires in cytomegalovirus infection. Each CDR3 protein gets one entry after TCRdb re-called the reads with MiXCR. The sample has 300,000 or so distinct CDR3 sequences, around 10% seen once; the top ten hold 2.5%. Sequenced material: PBMCs. These TCRs come from a human donor in good health (CMV status not recorded). Some clones in this sample may be carry-over from other donors' samples.

This clonotype was counted ten times or more. The chain combines TRBV20-1 with TRBJ1-3; D possibly corresponds to TRBD1 (6 bases). Germline V gene lookup returns CDR1 DFQATT and CDR2 SNEGSKA (reference sequence). This CDR3 has 16 amino acids. Trimming stripped 5 bases from V and 2 bases from J, with 19 bases between. CDR3 DNA: TGCAGTGCTGTCCCGGGACAAGTAAAGGCTGGAAACACCATATATTTT. This codes for CSAVPGQVKAGNTIYF.

This rearrangement joins TRBV2 to TRBJ1-2, with a tentative D call TRBD1 (5 bases). The germline V gene has CDR1 SNHLY and CDR2 FYNNEI. The CDR3 contains 14 residues. Trimming pared 4 bases from V and 5 bases from J, leaving 14 bases between. The CDR3 bases are TGTGCCAGCAGTGCCGCCGGGACGGAATATGGCTACACCTTC. Translated: CASSAAGTEYGYTF. Full variable domain (rest looked up from reference TRBV2 and TRBJ1-2): EPEVTQTPSHQVTQMGQEVILRCVPISNHLYFYWYRQILGQKVEFLVSFYNNEISEKSEIFDDQFSVERPDGSNFTLKIRSTKLEDSAMYFCASSAAGTEYGYTFGSGTRLTVV.

This clonotype has ten or more counts. The V gene is TRBV28, the J gene TRBJ1-2; D is unresolved. The CDR3 is made up of 12 amino acids. Trimming removed 5 bases at V and 5 bases at J, with 9 bases between. The V gene's germline CDR1 is MDHEN and CDR2 SYDVKM. This CDR3 reads CASSLTKYGYTF. CDR3 nucleotide sequence: TGTGCCAGCAGTCTAACAAAGTATGGCTACACCTTC.

This clonotype was recorded a few times. The chain carries TRBV6-2 or TRBV6-3 and TRBJ2-1; D tentatively reads TRBD1 or TRBD2 (5 bases each). Germline V gives CDR1 MNHEY, CDR2 SVGEGT. The CDR3 covers 13 residues. Trimming cost V 8 bases and J 2 bases, with 10 bases left between them. The CDR3 sequence: CASFSGPYNEQFF. CDR3 coding DNA: TGTGCCAGCTTTTCGGGACCCTACAATGAGCAGTTCTTC.

This clonotype came up many times. The V and J genes are TRBV10-3 and TRBJ1-2; D call uncertain. This CDR3 spans 13 amino acids. The ends were cut back, 6 bases at V and 4 bases at J, with 12 bases in the middle. Per germline, CDR1 ENHRY and CDR2 SYGVKD. The CDR3 loop reads CAIRTGSFYGYTF. The CDR3 region has the DNA TGTGCCATCAGAACCGGGTCCTTCTATGGCTACACCTTC.

This clonotype turned up a few times. The chain carries TRBV18 and TRBJ1-1; no definite D call. Germline CDR1 is KGHSH and CDR2 is LQKENI. V lost 8 bases and J lost 5, with 12 bases in between. This CDR3 is 12 amino acids long. The CDR3 DNA follows: TGTGCCAGCCAAAGATCGGAGACTGAAGCTTTCTTT. Its translation: CASQRSETEAFF.

Ten or more counts support this clonotype. The rearrangement joins TRBV19 to TRBJ2-5; TRBD2 might be the D (5 bases). From germline, CDR1 is LNHDA and CDR2 SQIVND (reference sequence). The CDR3 loop spans 15 amino acids. V was cut by 2 bases and J by 3 bases, with 13 bases left in between. CDR3 in amino acids: CASSITGDYKETQYF. The CDR3 region has the DNA TGTGCCAGTAGTATAACGGGTGACTACAAAGAGACCCAGTACTTC.

This clonotype was detected many times. The rearrangement links TRBV20-1 to TRBJ1-2, with 8 bases fitting TRBD1. Germline loops: CDR1 DFQATT, CDR2 SNEGSKA (reference sequence). Trimming removed 0 bases from V and 3 bases from J; junction bases left unmatched: 6. CDR3 length: 15 amino acids. In nucleotides, the CDR3 is TGCAGTGCTAGAGATTCGCAGGGGGCTTACTATGGCTACACCTTC. This codes for CSARDSQGAYYGYTF.

The table lists this clonotype with many counts. The chain links TRBV10-3 to TRBJ2-1; D remains unclear. The CDR3 covers 11 residues. CDR1 and CDR2 from the germline V gene are ENHRY and SYGVKD. The V and J ends lost 0 bases and 9 bases respectively, with 3 bases between them. The CDR3 reads CAISESSEQFF. Here the CDR3 DNA reads TGTGCCATCAGTGAGTCCTCTGAGCAGTTCTTC.

This clonotype appeared many times. The chain recombines TRBV6-5 with TRBJ2-6; a weak D match, TRBD1 (6 bases). The CDR3 consists of 18 residues. The V end was cut by 5 bases, the J end by 1 base, with 18 bases between. CDR1 MNHEY and CDR2 SVGAGI come from the germline V gene. CDR3 coding DNA: TGTGCCAGCAGTATGACCGGGACAAGGGCGTCTGGGGCCAACGTCCTGACTTTC. Translation: CASSMTGTRASGANVLTF.

This clonotype showed up many times. The chain couples TRBV7-2 to TRBJ1-2, with TRBD1 identical over 7 bases. Germline V gene data show CDR1 as SGHTA and CDR2 as FQGNSA. The trim removed 5 bases at V and 3 bases at J, leaving 12 bases unmatched. This CDR3 contains 16 residues. The CDR3 sequence: CASSPGGRGSHYGYTF. The CDR3 bases are TGTGCCAGCAGCCCCGGCGGCAGGGGGTCGCACTATGGCTACACCTTC.

The genes are TRBV9 and TRBJ2-5, with D perhaps TRBD1 (6 bases). The CDR3 loop spans 13 amino acids. V lost 6 bases and J 3 bases, leaving 12 bases between the germline ends. Germline-derived CDR1 and CDR2 are SGDLS and YYNGEE. DNA for the CDR3: TGTGCCAGCACGGCAGGGGCAGAAGAGACCCAGTACTTC. It yields the protein CASTAGAEETQYF.

There are many counts of this clonotype. The chain is built from TRBV7-8 and TRBJ1-2; D remains unclear. Germline CDR1 is SGHVS and CDR2 is FQNEAQ. Between the trimmed V and J ends, which lost 2 bases and 2 bases, there was a span of 9 bases. This CDR3 is built from 14 residues. This chain's CDR3 is CASSLPGPNYGYTF. In DNA form, the CDR3 reads TGTGCCAGCAGCTTACCGGGCCCCAACTATGGCTACACCTTC.

The sample holds many counts of this clonotype. The J gene is TRBJ1-1, the V gene TRBV15; D unresolved. The V gene's germline CDR1 is LNHNV and CDR2 YYDKDF (reference sequence). The CDR3 extends over 18 amino acids. With 0 bases removed from V and 1 base from J, the gap between germline ends came to 18 bases. DNA for the CDR3: TGTGCCACCAGCAGAGAACACCACCTAAGGTCTCAGAACACTGAAGCTTTCTTT. It translates to CATSREHHLRSQNTEAFF.

This clonotype was picked up a small number of times. The rearrangement joins TRBV29-1 to TRBJ2-7; D is possibly TRBD1 (6 bases). Germline CDR1 SQVTM, CDR2 ANQGSEA. Between the trimmed V and J ends, which lost 1 base and 1 base, there was a span of 11 bases. CDR3 length: 14 amino acids. The CDR3 DNA is TGCAGCGTTGAAGGCAGGGGCGAATCCTACGAGCAGTACTTC. Its translation is CSVEGRGESYEQYF.

The rearrangement links TRBV9 to TRBJ2-1; the D is unclear. The V end lost 0 bases, the J end lost 8 bases, and 3 bases lay between the germline ends. This CDR3 is 11 amino acids long. Germline loops: CDR1 SGDLS, CDR2 YYNGEE. As DNA, the CDR3 is TGTGCCAGCAGCGTAGACGATGAGCAGTTCTTC. Translating gives CASSVDDEQFF.

Many counts were recorded for this clonotype. The CDR3: CASSQHGPNQPQHF. The CDR3 region has the DNA TGTGCCAGCAGTCAACATGGGCCCAATCAGCCCCAGCATTTT. The chain carries TRBV28 and TRBJ1-5; D is undetermined. V was shortened by 5 bases and J by 3 bases, with 11 bases between the two germline ends. The CDR3 runs 14 residues. Germline V lookup: CDR1 MDHEN, CDR2 SYDVKM.